The T cell receptor beta chain under discussion was sequenced for a study of beta chain features in type 1 diabetes. Study conclusions and caveats: Moderate but significant shortening of TCRB CDR3s was recorded in all four CD4+ subsets from Type 1 diabetes patients.

Isolated RNA was reverse transcribed in full, so expressed TCRB transcripts were sequenced. Produced via immunoSEQ multiplex PCR; TCRdb's table is partial and in-frame only. There are 250,000 or so clones in the sample; 25% to 35% occur only once, and under 5% lies in the top ten. On this clone: Its antigen remains unknown.

The germline gives CDR1 SGHTA, CDR2 FQGNSA. The CDR3 loop spans 13 amino acids. The V gene lost 8 bases and the J gene lost 6 bases, with 15 bases spanning the gap. Sample: central memory CD4+ T cells from blood. V gene TRBV7-2 combines with J gene TRBJ2-3; perhaps TRBD2 as D (6 bases). The receptor's source is a man aged 30 to 45 in good health. CDR3 nucleotides: TGTGCCAGCTCCGCACGGGCGGGGGATACGCAGTATTTT. It translates to CASSARAGDTQYF.